This TCR beta chain was captured by sequencing in a study of technical replicates of blood from a few donors. The CDR3 runs 15 residues. Germline-derived CDR1 and CDR2 are SGHNT and YYREEE (reference sequence). The V end lost 0 bases, the J end lost 1 base, and 10 bases lay between the germline ends. The data were produced by immunoSEQ multiplex PCR, yet TCRdb's version contains in-frame clones alone and is incomplete. This sample has 80,000 or so clones, with roughly 94% found just once. Material: T cells isolated from PBMCs. The clonotype was recovered from a human donor in good health. The chain combines TRBV5-4 with TRBJ1-1; D uncertain. CDR3 DNA sequence: TGTGCCAGCAGCTTGGAGAGGGAAAGGAACACTGAAGCTTTCTTT. Its protein is CASSLERERNTEAFF.